The rows below give T cell receptor beta chains drawn from one sample of a study of blood T cell repertoires in COVID-19. Generated by immunoSEQ multiplex PCR, the TCRdb table keeps only in-frame clones and is missing some. The sample holds about 280,000 clones, about four fifths seen once. Sequences were obtained from peripheral blood. The receptors here all came from a woman in her 50s who had recovered from COVID-19. The CDR3 runs from the conserved cysteine through the conserved F or W. The D gene is left open where the match is weak.

v_call: TRBV14; j_call: TRBJ1-1; d_call: TRBD1; cdr3_nt: TGTGCCAGCAGCCAAGGGGGACAGTTTCGAGCTTTCTTT; cdr3_aa: CASSQGGQFRAFF
v_call: TRBV5-4; j_call: TRBJ2-5; d_call: .; cdr3_nt: TGTGCCAGCAGCTTAGGCACCCAAGGGGGGGGGCGCACAGAGACCCAGTACTTC; cdr3_aa: CASSLGTQGGGRTETQYF
v_call: TRBV9; j_call: TRBJ2-7; d_call: .; cdr3_nt: TGTGCCAGCAGCGTCCCGACGAGAACAGCCTACGAGCAGTACTTC; cdr3_aa: CASSVPTRTAYEQYF
v_call: TRBV3-1/TRBV3-2; j_call: TRBJ1-1; d_call: TRBD1; cdr3_nt: TGTGCCAGCAGCTCCAACACCGGGACAGACTCTGAAGCTTTCTTT; cdr3_aa: CASSSNTGTDSEAFF
v_call: TRBV5-1; j_call: TRBJ2-2; d_call: TRBD1; cdr3_nt: TGCGCCAGCAGCCCGGGACAGGGGGTTCGTACCGGGGAGCTGTTTTTT; cdr3_aa: CASSPGQGVRTGELFF
v_call: TRBV28; j_call: TRBJ2-3; d_call: TRBD2; cdr3_nt: TGTGCCAGCAGTTCTCCGGGACTAGGCCCTTCCGATACGCAGTATTTT; cdr3_aa: CASSSPGLGPSDTQYF
v_call: TRBV12-3/TRBV12-4; j_call: TRBJ1-1; d_call: .; cdr3_nt: TGTGCCAGCAGTTCCCGGTGGGCTTTCTTT; cdr3_aa: CASSSRWAFF
v_call: TRBV27; j_call: TRBJ1-1; d_call: TRBD1; cdr3_nt: TGTGCCACCGTCTCCCTACAGGGGTTGGAGACTGAAGCTTTCTTT; cdr3_aa: CATVSLQGLETEAFF
v_call: TRBV4-1; j_call: TRBJ2-1; d_call: TRBD2; cdr3_nt: TGCGCCAGCAGCCAAGGCGGGAGTGTAGGGAATGAGCAGTTCTTC; cdr3_aa: CASSQGGSVGNEQFF
v_call: TRBV27; j_call: TRBJ1-6; d_call: .; cdr3_nt: TGTGCCAGCAGTAGACAGGCTGATAATTCACCCCTCCACTTT; cdr3_aa: CASSRQADNSPLHF